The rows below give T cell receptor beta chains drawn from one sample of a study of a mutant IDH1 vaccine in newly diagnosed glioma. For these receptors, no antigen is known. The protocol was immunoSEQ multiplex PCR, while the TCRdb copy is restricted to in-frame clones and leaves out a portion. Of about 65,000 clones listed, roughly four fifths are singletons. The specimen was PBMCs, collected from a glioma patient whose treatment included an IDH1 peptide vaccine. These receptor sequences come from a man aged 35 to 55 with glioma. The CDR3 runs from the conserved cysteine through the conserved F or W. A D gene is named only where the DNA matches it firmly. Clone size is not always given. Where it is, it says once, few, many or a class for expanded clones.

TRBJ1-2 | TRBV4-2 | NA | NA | TGTGCCAGCAGCCAAGTGGGGACCCTGGAGGGCTACACCTTC | CASSQVGTLEGYTF
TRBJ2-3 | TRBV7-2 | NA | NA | TGTGCCAGCAGCCCAAATGGAGGCGCCACAGATACGCAGTATTTT | CASSPNGGATDTQYF
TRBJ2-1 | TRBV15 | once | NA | TGTGCCACCAGCAGAGCTTGGACAGGGAGGGATGAGCAGTTCTTC | CATSRAWTGRDEQFF
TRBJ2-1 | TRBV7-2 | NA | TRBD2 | TGTGCCAGCAGCTTAGATGCTAGCGGGGGCAATGAGCAGTTCTTC | CASSLDASGGNEQFF
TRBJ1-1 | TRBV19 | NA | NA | TGTGCCAGTAGTATTTTCCGGGGGGCGGGGAACACTGAAGCTTTCTTT | CASSIFRGAGNTEAFF
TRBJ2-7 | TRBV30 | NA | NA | TGTGCCTGGAGTGTAAGGCAGGGGTCGTCCGAGCAGTACTTC | CAWSVRQGSSEQYF
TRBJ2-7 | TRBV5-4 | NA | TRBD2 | TGTGCCAGCAGCTCCTATAGGACTAGCGGGAGTGGTTACGAGCAGTACTTC | CASSSYRTSGSGYEQYF
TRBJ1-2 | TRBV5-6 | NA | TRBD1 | TGTGCCAGCAGCTTCGGGTTTACAGGGGGAACCTATGGCTACACCTTC | CASSFGFTGGTYGYTF
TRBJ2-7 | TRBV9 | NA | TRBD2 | TGTGCCAGCAGCGTAGGAGTAGCGGGAGACTACGAGCAGTACTTC | CASSVGVAGDYEQYF
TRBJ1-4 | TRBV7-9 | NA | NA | TGTGCCAGCAGCTTAGCGCTGGGCAGGGGAGGCGAAAAACTGTTTTTT | CASSLALGRGGEKLFF
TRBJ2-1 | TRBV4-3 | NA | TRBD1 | TGCGCCAGTAAACAGGGGAGCTCCTACAATGAGCAGTTCTTC | CASKQGSSYNEQFF
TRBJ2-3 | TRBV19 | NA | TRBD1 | TGTGCCAGTAGTCCGACAGGGGACTCGATGTATACGCAGTATTTT | CASSPTGDSMYTQYF
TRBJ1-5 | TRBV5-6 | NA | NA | TGTGCCAGCAGCTCAACGGACCTTAGCAATCAGCCCCAGCATTTT | CASSSTDLSNQPQHF
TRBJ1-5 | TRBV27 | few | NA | TGTGCCAGCAGTTTTAATAGCAATCAGCCCCAGCATTTT | CASSFNSNQPQHF
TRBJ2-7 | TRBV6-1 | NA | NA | TGTGCCAGCAGCGTAACAGGGATCACCTACGAGCAGTACTTC | CASSVTGITYEQYF
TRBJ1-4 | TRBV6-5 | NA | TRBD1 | TGTGCCAGCAGCATAGGACAGGGAAATGAAAAACTGTTTTTT | CASSIGQGNEKLFF
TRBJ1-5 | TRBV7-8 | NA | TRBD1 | TGTGCCAGCAGCTTAAAGGGCAGGGGGACAGATCAGCCCCAGCATTTT | CASSLKGRGTDQPQHF